This T cell receptor beta chain was captured in a study of immune cell composition in non-small cell lung cancer. Findings and caveats of the study: Tumour-associated clones >0.5% occurred in under 40% of adenocarcinomas, about 80% of squamous. Tumour TCR-beta clonality was not significantly tied to smoking pack-years.

Clones were read by immunoSEQ multiplex PCR, and TCRdb kept only the in-frame ones, dropping some. This table holds 5,000 or so clones, roughly 79% found once. Template was genomic DNA from frozen, unsorted single-cell suspensions. The CDR3 totals 15 residues. Per the germline V gene, CDR1 is SGHRS and CDR2 is YFSETQ. V shed 0 bases and J 11 bases; nucleotides not matched to a gene: 10. In this sample, this clone turned up once. The target antigen is unknown. Sequencing used lung tumor tissue. This TCR derives from a human donor with non-small cell lung cancer. The chain joins TRBV5-1 to TRBJ2-1; 8 nucleotides line up with TRBD1. In DNA form, the CDR3 reads TGCGCCAGCAGCTTGGACCGATCGACAGGGGACCAGCAGTTCTTC. Its protein product is CASSLDRSTGDQQFF.